This T cell receptor (beta chain) derives from a study of blood T cell repertoires in COVID-19. Study in general: From the United States, Italy and Spain came samples of acute and convalescent COVID-19. The cDNA or gDNA used as material had been derived from T cells, B-cell-depleted T cells, or PBMCs.

The CDR3 consists of 13 residues. Germline lookup yields CDR1 MNHEY and CDR2 SMNVEV (reference sequence). With respect to this clone: At one end, the junction sequence differs from germline, possibly due to a read error.

Per the authors' pipeline: The assay estimated nucleated cells by amplifying reference gene primers. Assay used: immunoSEQ multiplex PCR; TCRdb lists only in-frame clones, some missing. The DNA was the basis for D and trimming; V, J and clone size are from that table. The table has 100,000 to 120,000 clones, less than 75% seen once. Sequencing was carried out using peripheral blood. This sequence joins TRBV27 and TRBJ1-4; D gene ambiguous. The origin of this receptor is a woman in her 40s with acute or convalescent COVID-19. CDR3 protein: CASSLSPYEKLFF. CDR3 nucleotides: TGTGCCAGCAGTCTATCCCCCTATGAAAAACTGTTTTTT.